The entry below gives a single T cell receptor beta chain sequence along with its context. Its antigen is not identified. 13 Jbeta primers and 60 Vbeta primers were used for the PCR. Only in-frame clones appear in the TCRdb table, and some are missing; sequencing was by immunoSEQ multiplex PCR. The sample data list 95,000 to 150,000 clones. The record originates from a study of cytomegalovirus exposure and HLA in healthy donors. The CDR3 totals 12 residues. Germline CDR1 is MNHEY and CDR2 is SVGAGI. V lost 0 bases and J 6 bases, leaving 5 bases between the germline ends. Broader study findings: TCR sequences were mostly rare, though some public TCRs occurred in many donors. Later analysis associated a missense DCLRE1C variant with TCR beta V- and J-gene trimming. The listing of some 170 TCR beta chains classed them as cytomegalovirus-associated. A few of the chains that were CMV-associated were confirmed in vitro to be specific for CMV antigens.

This receptor was obtained from a man aged 18 to 29 in good health and CMV-seronegative. Specimen: PBMCs. This rearrangement joins TRBV6-5 to TRBJ1-2; unclear D gene. Here the CDR3 DNA reads TGTGCCAGCAGTTACTCCCGGGATGGCTACACCTTC. Encoded protein: CASSYSRDGYTF.